This T cell receptor beta chain is drawn from a study of shared clonotypes between healthy human individuals. In the study's own analysis: Filtering differed for immunoSEQ, which gave only junction sequences without quality scores. Libraries were prepared by immunoSEQ multiplex PCR; TCRdb keeps only in-frame clonotypes and omits some of them. The V and J calls and clone size are taken from that table; D and trimming were inferred from the DNA. This sample carries fewer than 700,000 clones, around three quarters of them seen once, and the ten largest clones take 9.5% to 15%. Genomic DNA from unsorted samples was obtained from around 99 million PBMCs (per sample). This clone has only a few counts. Per the germline V gene, CDR1 is MDHEN and CDR2 is SYDVKM. The CDR3 loop spans 12 amino acids. V was trimmed by 5 bases and J by 6 bases, leaving 11 bases between them.

The sample was PBMCs. This clonotype was obtained from a woman aged 40-49 years in good health. Some clones in this sample may be carry-over from other donors' samples. J is TRBJ2-7 and V is TRBV28, with unresolved D. The CDR3 loop reads CASSILSGEQYF. For the CDR3, the DNA is TGTGCCAGCAGTATCTTGTCGGGCGAGCAGTACTTC.